This TCR beta chain was found in a study of cytomegalovirus exposure and HLA in healthy donors. V lost 4 bases, J lost 2 bases, and 19 bases lay in between. This CDR3 region has 16 residues. Per the germline V gene, CDR1 is SGHRS and CDR2 is YFSETQ. Only in-frame clones appear in the TCRdb table, and some are missing; sequencing was by immunoSEQ multiplex PCR. The sample has hundreds of thousands of clones; 86% are singletons. This TCR was sampled from a woman aged 18-29 years in good health and CMV-seronegative. The V call is TRBV5-1, the J call TRBJ2-7, with a tentative D call TRBD2 (5 bases). The sequenced material came from PBMCs. For the CDR3, the DNA is TGCGCCAGCAGCGGGCCGGCGGCTAGCCTTCCCTACGAGCAGTACTTC. Protein sequence: CASSGPAASLPYEQYF.